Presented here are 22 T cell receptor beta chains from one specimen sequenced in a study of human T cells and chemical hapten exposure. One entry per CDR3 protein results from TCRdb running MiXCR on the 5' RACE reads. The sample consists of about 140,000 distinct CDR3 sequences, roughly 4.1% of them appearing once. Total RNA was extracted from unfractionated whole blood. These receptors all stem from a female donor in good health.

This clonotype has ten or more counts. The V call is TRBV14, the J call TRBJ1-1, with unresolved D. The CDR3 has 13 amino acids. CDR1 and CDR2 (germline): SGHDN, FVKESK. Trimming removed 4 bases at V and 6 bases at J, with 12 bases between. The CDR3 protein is CASSLVPGAEAFF. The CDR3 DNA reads TGTGCCAGCAGCCTGGTTCCGGGAGCTGAAGCTTTCTTT. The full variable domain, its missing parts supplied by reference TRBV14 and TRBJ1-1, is EAGVTQFPSHSVIEKGQTVTLRCDPISGHDNLYWYRRVMGKEIKFLLHFVKESKQDESGMPNNRFLAERTGGTYSTLKVQPAELEDSGVYFCASSLVPGAEAFFGQGTRLTVV.

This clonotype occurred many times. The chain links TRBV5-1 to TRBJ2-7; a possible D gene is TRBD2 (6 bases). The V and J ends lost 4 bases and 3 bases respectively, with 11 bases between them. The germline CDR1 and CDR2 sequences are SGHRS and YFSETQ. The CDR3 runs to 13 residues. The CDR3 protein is CASSVGGSYEQYF. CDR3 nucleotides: TGCGCCAGCAGCGTGGGAGGAAGCTACGAGCAGTACTTC.

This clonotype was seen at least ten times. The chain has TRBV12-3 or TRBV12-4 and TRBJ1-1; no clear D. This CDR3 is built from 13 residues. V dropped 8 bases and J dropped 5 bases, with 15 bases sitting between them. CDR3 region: CASSKDAATEAFF. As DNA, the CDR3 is TGTGCCAGCTCCAAAGACGCGGCGACTGAAGCTTTCTTT.

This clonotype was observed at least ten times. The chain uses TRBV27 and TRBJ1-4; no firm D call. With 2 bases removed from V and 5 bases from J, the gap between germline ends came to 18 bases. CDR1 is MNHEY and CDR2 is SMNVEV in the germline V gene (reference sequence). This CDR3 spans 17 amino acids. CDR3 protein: CASSLILGSERNEKLFF. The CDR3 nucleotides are TGTGCCAGCAGTTTAATCCTGGGCAGCGAAAGAAATGAAAAACTGTTTTTT.

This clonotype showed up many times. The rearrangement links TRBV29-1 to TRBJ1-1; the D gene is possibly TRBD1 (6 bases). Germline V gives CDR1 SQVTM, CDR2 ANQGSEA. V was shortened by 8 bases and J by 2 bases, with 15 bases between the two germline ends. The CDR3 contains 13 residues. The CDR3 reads CSTRQDSNTEAFF. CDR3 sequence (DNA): TGCAGCACCCGACAGGATTCTAACACTGAAGCTTTCTTT.

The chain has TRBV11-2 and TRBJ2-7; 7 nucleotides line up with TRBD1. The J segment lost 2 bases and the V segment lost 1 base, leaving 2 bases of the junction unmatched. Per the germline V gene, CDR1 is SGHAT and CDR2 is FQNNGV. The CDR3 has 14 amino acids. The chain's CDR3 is CASSLVTGPYEQYF. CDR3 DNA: TGTGCCAGCAGCTTAGTGACAGGGCCCTACGAGCAGTACTTC.

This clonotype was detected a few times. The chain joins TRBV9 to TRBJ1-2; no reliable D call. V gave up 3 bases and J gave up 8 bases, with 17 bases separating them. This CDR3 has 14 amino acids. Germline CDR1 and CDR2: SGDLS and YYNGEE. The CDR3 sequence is CASSARYTGAGYTF. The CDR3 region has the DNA TGTGCCAGCAGCGCCCGCTACACGGGTGCGGGCTACACCTTC. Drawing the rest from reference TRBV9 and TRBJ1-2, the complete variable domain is DSGVTQTPKHLITATGQRVTLRCSPRSGDLSVYWYQQSLDQGLQFLIQYYNGEERAKGNILERFSAQQFPDLHSELNLSSLELGDSALYFCASSARYTGAGYTFGSGTRLTVV.

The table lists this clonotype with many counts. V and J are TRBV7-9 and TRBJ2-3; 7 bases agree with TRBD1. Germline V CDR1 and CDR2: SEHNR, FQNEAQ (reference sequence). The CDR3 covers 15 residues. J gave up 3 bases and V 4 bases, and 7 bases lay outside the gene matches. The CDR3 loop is CASSSTGAGTDTQYF. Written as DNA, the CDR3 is TGTGCCAGCAGCTCCACAGGGGCAGGAACAGATACGCAGTATTTT.

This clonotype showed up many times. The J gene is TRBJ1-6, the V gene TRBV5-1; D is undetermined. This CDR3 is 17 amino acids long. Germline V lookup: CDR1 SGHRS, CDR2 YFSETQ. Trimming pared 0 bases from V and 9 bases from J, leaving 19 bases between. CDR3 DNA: TGCGCCAGCAGCTTGGCCCCGGTCGTCCGGTATGGTTCACCCCTCCACTTT. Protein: CASSLAPVVRYGSPLHF.

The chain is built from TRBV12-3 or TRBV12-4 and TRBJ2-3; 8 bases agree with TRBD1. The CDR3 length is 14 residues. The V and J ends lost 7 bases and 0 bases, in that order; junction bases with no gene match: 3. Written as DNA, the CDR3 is TGTGCCAGCACAGGGGGCTCTAGCACAGATACGCAGTATTTT. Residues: CASTGGSSTDTQYF.

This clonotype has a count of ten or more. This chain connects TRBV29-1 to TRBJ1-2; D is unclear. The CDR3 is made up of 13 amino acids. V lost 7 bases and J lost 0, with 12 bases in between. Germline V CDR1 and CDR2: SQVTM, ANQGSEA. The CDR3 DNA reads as TGCAGCGCAATAGACAACACTAACTATGGCTACACCTTC. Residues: CSAIDNTNYGYTF.

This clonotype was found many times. The CDR3 bases are TGTGCCAGCAGCCGCGACGACAGGGGAAATACTGAAGCTTTCTTT. Protein: CASSRDDRGNTEAFF. The rearrangement uses TRBV7-6 and TRBJ1-1, with TRBD1 identical over 8 bases. Germline V gives CDR1 SGHVS, CDR2 FNYEAQ. Unmatched junction bases numbered 10, after V lost 5 bases and J lost 5 bases. The CDR3 covers 15 residues.

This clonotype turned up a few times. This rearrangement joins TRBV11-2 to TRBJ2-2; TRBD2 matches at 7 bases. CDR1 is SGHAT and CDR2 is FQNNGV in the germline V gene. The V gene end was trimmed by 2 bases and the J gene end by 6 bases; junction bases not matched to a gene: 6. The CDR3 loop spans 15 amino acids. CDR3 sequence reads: CASSLSRGVAGELFF. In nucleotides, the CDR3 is TGTGCCAGCAGCTTAAGTCGGGGGGTCGCCGGGGAGCTGTTTTTT.

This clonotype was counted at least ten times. The CDR3 reads CASSADYGARQETQYF. The CDR3 DNA follows: TGTGCCAGCAGTGCAGATTACGGAGCGAGACAAGAGACCCAGTACTTC. The V gene is TRBV12-3 or TRBV12-4, the J gene TRBJ2-5; D gene uncertain. This CDR3 has 16 amino acids. V lost 5 bases and J lost 2, with 18 bases in between.

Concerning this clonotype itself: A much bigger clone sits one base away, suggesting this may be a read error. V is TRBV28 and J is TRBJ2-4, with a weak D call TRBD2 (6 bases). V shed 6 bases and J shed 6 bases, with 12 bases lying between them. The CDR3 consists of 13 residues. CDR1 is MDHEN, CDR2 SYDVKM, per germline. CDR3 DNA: TGTGCCAGCAGCCATAACGGGGGAAACATTCAGTACTTC. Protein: CASSHNGGNIQYF.

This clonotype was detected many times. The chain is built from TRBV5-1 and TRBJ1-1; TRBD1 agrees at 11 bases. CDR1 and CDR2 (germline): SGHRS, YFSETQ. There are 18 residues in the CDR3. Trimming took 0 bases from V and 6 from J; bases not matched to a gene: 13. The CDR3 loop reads CASSLDLWTGGIIAEAFF. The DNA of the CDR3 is TGCGCCAGCAGCTTGGATCTCTGGACAGGGGGCATAATCGCTGAAGCTTTCTTT. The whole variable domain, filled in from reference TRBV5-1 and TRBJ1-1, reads KAGVTQTPRYLIKTRGQQVTLSCSPISGHRSVSWYQQTPGQGLQFLFEYFSETQRNKGNFPGRFSGRQFSNSRSEMNVSTLELGDSALYLCASSLDLWTGGIIAEAFFGQGTRLTVV.

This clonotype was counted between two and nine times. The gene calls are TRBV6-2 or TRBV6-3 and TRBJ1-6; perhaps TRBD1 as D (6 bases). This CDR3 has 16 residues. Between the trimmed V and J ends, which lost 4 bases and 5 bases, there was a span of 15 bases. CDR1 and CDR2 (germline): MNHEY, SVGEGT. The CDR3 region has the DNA TGTGCCAGCAGTTGGGGGAGGACAGCCAATAATTCACCCCTCCACTTT. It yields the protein CASSWGRTANNSPLHF.

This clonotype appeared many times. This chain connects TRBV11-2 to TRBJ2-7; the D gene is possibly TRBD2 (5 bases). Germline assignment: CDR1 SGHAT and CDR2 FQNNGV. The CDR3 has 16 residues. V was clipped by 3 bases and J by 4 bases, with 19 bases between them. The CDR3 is CASSFSSSPSHYEQYF. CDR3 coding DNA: TGTGCCAGCAGCTTTTCGTCTAGCCCCTCACATTACGAGCAGTACTTC.

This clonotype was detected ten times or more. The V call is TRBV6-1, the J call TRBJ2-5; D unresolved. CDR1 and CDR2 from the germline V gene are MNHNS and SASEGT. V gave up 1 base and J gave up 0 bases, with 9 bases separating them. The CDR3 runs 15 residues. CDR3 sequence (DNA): TGTGCCAGCAGTGAAGAAGGTCGATACCAAGAGACCCAGTACTTC. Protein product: CASSEEGRYQETQYF.

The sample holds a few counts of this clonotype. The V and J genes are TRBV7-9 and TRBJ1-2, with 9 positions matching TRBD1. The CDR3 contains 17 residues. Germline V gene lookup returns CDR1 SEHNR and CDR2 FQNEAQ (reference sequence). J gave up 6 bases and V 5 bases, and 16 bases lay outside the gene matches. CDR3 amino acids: CASSLIQYRDRADGYTF. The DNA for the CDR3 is TGTGCCAGCAGCCTGATACAGTACCGGGACAGGGCAGATGGCTACACCTTC. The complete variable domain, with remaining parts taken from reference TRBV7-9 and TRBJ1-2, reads DTGVSQNPRHKITKRGQNVTFRCDPISEHNRLYWYRQTLGQGPEFLTYFQNEAQLEKSRLLSDRFSAERPKGSFSTLEIQRTEQGDSAMYLCASSLIQYRDRADGYTFGSGTRLTVV.

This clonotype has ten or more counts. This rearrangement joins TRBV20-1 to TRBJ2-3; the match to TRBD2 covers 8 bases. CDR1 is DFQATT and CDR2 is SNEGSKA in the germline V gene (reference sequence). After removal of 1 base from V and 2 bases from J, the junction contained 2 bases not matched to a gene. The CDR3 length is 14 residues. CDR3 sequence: CSARAGGATDTQYF. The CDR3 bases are TGCAGTGCTAGAGCGGGGGGGGCCACAGATACGCAGTATTTT.

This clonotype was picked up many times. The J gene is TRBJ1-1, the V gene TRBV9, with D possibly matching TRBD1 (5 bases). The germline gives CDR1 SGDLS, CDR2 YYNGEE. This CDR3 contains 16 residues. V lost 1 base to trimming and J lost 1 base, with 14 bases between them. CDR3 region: CASSVHAGGTNTEAFF. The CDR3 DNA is TGTGCCAGCAGCGTACACGCTGGGGGGACGAACACTGAAGCTTTCTTT.